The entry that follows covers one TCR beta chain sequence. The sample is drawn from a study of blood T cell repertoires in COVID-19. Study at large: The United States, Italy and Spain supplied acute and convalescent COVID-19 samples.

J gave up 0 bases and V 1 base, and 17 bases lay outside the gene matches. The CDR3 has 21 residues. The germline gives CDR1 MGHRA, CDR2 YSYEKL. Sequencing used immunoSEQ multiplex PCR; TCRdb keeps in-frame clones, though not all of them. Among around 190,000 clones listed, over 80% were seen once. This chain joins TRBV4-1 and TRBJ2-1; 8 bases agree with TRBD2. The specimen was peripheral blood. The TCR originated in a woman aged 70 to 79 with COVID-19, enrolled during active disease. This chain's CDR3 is CASSQVGPPSLSGSSYNEQFF. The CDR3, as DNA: TGCGCCAGCAGCCAAGTGGGGCCCCCTTCCCTGAGCGGGAGCTCCTACAATGAGCAGTTCTTC.